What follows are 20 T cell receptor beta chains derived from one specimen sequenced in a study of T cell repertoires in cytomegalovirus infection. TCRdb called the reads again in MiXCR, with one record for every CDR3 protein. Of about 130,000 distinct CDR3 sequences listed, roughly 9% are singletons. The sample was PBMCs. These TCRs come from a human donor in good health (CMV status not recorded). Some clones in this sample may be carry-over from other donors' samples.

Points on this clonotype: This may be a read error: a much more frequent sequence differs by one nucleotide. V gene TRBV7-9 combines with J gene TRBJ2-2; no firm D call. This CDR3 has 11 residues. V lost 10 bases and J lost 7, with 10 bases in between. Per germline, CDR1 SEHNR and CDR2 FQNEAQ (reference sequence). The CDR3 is CANNSGGELFF. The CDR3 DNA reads TGTGCCAACAACTCCGGCGGGGAGCTGTTTTTT. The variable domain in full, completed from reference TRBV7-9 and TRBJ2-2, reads DTGVSQNPRHKITKRGQNVTFRCDPISEHNRLYWYRQTLGQGPEFLTYFQNEAQLEKSRLLSDRFSAERPKGSFSTLEIQRTEQGDSAMYLCANNSGGELFFGEGSRLTVL.

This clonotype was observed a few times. The chain's CDR3 is CASSHRGPDQPQHF. DNA of the CDR3: TGCGCCAGCAGTCACAGGGGGCCCGATCAGCCCCAGCATTTT. The chain carries TRBV23-1 and TRBJ1-5; 8 bases are a match to TRBD1. TRBV23-1 is an ORF, with its function uncertain. The CDR3 contains 14 residues. V was clipped by 3 bases and J by 5 bases; unmatched bases: 3.

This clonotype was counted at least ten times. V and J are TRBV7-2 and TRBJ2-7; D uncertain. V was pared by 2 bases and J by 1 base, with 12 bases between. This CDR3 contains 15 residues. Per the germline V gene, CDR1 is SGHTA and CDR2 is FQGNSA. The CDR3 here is CASSLYRVGSYEQYF. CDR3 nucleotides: TGTGCCAGCAGCTTATATCGGGTGGGGTCCTACGAGCAGTACTTC.

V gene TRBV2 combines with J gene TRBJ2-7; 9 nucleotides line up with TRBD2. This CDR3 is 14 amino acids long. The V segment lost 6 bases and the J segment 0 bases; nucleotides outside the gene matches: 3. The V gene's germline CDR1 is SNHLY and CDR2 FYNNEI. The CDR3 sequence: CASRTSGRSYEQYF. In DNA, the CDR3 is TGTGCCAGCAGGACTAGCGGTCGCTCCTACGAGCAGTACTTC.

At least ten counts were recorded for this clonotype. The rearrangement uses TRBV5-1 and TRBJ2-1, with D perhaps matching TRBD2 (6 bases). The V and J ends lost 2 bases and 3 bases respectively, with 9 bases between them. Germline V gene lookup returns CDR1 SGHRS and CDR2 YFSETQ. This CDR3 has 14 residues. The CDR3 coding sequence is TGCGCCAGCAGCTTCGGCGGGGACTACAATGAGCAGTTCTTC. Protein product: CASSFGGDYNEQFF. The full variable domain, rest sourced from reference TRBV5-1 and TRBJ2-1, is KAGVTQTPRYLIKTRGQQVTLSCSPISGHRSVSWYQQTPGQGLQFLFEYFSETQRNKGNFPGRFSGRQFSNSRSEMNVSTLELGDSALYLCASSFGGDYNEQFFGPGTRLTVL.

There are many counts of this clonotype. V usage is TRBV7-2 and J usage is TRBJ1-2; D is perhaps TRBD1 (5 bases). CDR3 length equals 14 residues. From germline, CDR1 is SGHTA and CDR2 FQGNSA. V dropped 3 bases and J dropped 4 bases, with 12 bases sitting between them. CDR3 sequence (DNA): TGTGCCAGCAGCTTTCCCGGGACCCTCTATGGCTACACCTTC. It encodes CASSFPGTLYGYTF.

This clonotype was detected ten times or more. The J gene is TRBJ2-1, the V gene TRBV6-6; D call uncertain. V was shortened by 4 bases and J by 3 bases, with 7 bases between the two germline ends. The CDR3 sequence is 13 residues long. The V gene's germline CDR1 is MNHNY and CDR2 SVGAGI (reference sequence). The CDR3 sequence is CASSSDNYNEQFF. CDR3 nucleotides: TGTGCCAGCAGTTCAGACAACTACAATGAGCAGTTCTTC.

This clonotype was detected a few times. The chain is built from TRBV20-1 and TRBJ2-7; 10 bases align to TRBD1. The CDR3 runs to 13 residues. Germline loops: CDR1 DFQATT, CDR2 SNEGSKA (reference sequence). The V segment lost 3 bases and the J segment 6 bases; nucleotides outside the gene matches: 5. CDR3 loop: CSASYDRGLEQYF. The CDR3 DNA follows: TGCAGTGCTAGCTACGACAGGGGGCTCGAGCAGTACTTC.

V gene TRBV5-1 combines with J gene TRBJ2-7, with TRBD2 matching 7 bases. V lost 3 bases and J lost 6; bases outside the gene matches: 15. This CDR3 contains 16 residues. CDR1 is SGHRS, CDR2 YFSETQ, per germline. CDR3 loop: CASSSEPGGVLGEQYF. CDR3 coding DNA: TGCGCCAGCAGCTCCGAACCTGGGGGGGTGTTGGGCGAGCAGTACTTC.

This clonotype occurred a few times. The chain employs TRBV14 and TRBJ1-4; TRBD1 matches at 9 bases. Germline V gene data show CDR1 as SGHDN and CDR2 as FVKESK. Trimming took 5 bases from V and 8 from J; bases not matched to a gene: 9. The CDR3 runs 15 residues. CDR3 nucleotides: TGTGCCAGCAGCGGAAGACAGGGGGTAAACGAAAAACTGTTTTTT. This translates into CASSGRQGVNEKLFF.

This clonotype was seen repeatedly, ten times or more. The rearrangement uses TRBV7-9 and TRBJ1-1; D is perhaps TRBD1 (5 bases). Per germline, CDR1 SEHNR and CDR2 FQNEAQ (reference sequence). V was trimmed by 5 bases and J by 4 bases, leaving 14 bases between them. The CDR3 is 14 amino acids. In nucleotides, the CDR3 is TGTGCCAGCAGCCCCTCGTTCGGGACCACTGAAGCTTTCTTT. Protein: CASSPSFGTTEAFF.

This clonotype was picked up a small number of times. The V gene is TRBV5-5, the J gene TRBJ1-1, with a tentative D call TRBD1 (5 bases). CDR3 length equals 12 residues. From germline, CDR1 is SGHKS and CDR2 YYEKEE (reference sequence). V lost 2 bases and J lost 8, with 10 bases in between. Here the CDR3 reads CASSFGTVEAFF. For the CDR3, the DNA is TGTGCCAGCAGCTTTGGGACGGTAGAAGCTTTCTTT.

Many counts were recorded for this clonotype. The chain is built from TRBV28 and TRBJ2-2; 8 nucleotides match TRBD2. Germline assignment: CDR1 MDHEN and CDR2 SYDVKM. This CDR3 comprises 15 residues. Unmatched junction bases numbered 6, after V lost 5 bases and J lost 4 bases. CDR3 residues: CASSPGGLGTGELFF. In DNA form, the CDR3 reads TGTGCCAGCAGTCCCGGGGGACTAGGCACCGGGGAGCTGTTTTTT.

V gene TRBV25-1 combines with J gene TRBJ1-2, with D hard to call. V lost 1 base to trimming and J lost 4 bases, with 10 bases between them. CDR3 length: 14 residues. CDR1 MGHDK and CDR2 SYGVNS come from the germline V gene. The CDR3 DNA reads TGTGCCAGCAGTGAATCCGCCAGGAGCTATGGCTACACCTTC. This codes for CASSESARSYGYTF.

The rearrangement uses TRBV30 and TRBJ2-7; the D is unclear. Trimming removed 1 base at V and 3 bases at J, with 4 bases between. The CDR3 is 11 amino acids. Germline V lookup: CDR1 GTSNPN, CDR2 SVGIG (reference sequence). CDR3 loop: CAWSAHYEQYF. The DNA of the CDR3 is TGTGCCTGGAGTGCACACTACGAGCAGTACTTC.

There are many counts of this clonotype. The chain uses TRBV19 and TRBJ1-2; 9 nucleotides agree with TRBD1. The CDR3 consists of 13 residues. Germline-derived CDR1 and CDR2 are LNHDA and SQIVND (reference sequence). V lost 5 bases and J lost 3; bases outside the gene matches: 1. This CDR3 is CASSRTGDYGYTF. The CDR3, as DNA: TGTGCCAGTAGTCGGACAGGGGACTATGGCTACACCTTC.

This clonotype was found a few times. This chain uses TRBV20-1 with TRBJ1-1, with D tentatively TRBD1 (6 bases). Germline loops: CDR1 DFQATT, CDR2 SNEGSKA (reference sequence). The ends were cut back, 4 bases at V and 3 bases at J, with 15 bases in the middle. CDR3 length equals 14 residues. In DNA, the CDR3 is TGCAGTGCTACCCCGGGACAAGGATACACTGAAGCTTTCTTT. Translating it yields CSATPGQGYTEAFF.

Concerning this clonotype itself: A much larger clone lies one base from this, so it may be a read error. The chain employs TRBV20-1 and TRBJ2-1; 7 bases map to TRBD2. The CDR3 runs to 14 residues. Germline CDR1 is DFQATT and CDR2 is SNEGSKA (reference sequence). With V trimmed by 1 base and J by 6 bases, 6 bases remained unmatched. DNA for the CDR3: TGCAGTGCTAGAGCACCGGGACTAACCAATGAGCAGTTCTTC. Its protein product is CSARAPGLTNEQFF.

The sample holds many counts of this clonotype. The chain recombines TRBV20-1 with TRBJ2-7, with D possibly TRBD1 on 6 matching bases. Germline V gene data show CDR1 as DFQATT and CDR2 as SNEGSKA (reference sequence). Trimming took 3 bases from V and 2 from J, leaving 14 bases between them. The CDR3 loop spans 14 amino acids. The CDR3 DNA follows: TGCAGTGCTAGGGAACAGGGTGGACCCTACGAGCAGTACTTC. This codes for CSAREQGGPYEQYF.

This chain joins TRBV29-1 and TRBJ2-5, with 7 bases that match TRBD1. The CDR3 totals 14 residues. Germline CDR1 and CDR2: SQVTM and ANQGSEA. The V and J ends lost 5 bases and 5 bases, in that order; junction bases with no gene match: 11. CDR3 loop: CSVTPRGREETQYF. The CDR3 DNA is TGCAGCGTTACCCCGAGGGGGCGCGAGGAGACCCAGTACTTC.